These T cell receptor beta chains were read from a single sample in a study of graft-versus-host responses after intestinal transplantation. The table came from immunoSEQ multiplex PCR; TCRdb's copy has only in-frame clones and leaves some out. Of some 10,000 clones in the sample, 60% to 85% were seen once. The starting material was ileum tissue, obtained about 440 days after intestinal transplantation. The source of these receptors is a human patient who received an intestinal transplant, so some T cells may come from the graft donor. Both conserved end residues are part of each CDR3. A D gene is named only where the DNA matches it firmly. Clone size is shown for a subset of rows, as once, few, many or a class of expanded clone.

>TRBV28|TRBD2|TRBJ2-1|.
CASSTGLALYNEQFF
TGTGCCAGCAGCACAGGACTAGCCCTATACAATGAGCAGTTCTTC
>TRBV12-5|.|TRBJ2-5|.
CASGLVLSGSETQYF
TGTGCTAGTGGTTTGGTACTATCGGGGTCGGAGACCCAGTACTTC
>TRBV14|.|TRBJ2-5|.
CASSQAYWNSNQETQYF
TGTGCCAGCAGCCAAGCTTATTGGAACAGTAACCAAGAGACCCAGTACTTC
>TRBV19|TRBD1|TRBJ2-7|.
CASSRDRASYEQYF
TGTGCCAGTAGTAGGGACAGAGCCTCCTACGAGCAGTACTTC
>TRBV2|TRBD1|TRBJ1-6|.
CAGKGQENSPLHF
TGTGCCGGCAAGGGACAGGAAAATTCACCCCTCCACTTT
>TRBV6-4|.|TRBJ2-1|.
CASSDEGGAYNEQFF
TGTGCCAGCAGTGACGAGGGGGGGGCCTACAATGAGCAGTTCTTC
>TRBV6-6|.|TRBJ2-1|.
CASSYSGGPNNEQFF
TGTGCCAGCAGTTACTCGGGGGGGCCTAATAATGAGCAGTTCTTC
>TRBV28|.|TRBJ2-5|.
CASSSAGGGVRETQYF
TGTGCCAGCAGTTCCGCTGGGGGAGGTGTCCGGGAGACCCAGTACTTC
>TRBV10-1|TRBD2|TRBJ2-5|.
CASSPFAGGGKETQYF
TGCGCCAGCAGCCCCTTTGCCGGGGGGGGCAAAGAGACCCAGTACTTC
>TRBV4-1|.|TRBJ2-3|.
CASSHQRAGTDTQYF
TGCGCCAGCAGCCACCAGCGGGCGGGCACAGATACGCAGTATTTT
>TRBV6-1|.|TRBJ1-1|.
CASSLDGGTEAFF
TGTGCCAGCAGCCTAGATGGGGGGACTGAAGCTTTCTTT
>TRBV19|.|TRBJ2-7|.
CASSIGLDPTYEQYF
TGTGCCAGTAGTATTGGACTGGATCCTACCTACGAGCAGTACTTC
>TRBV11-2|.|TRBJ2-7|.
CASSPLGGEQYF
TGTGCCAGCAGCCCACTGGGGGGCGAGCAGTACTTC
>TRBV27|.|TRBJ1-2|.
CATPGGGHGYTF
TGTGCCACCCCGGGGGGGGGCCATGGCTACACCTTC
>TRBV7-9|TRBD1|TRBJ2-2|.
CASNFETGKTGELFF
TGTGCCAGCAACTTCGAGACAGGGAAGACCGGGGAGCTGTTTTTT
>TRBV6-7|TRBD1|TRBJ2-5|.
CASSYRRPGGETQYF
TGTGCCAGCAGTTACCGACGGCCAGGGGGAGAGACCCAGTACTTC
>TRBV27|TRBD1|TRBJ1-1|once
CASSPRTGGNTEAFF
TGTGCCAGCAGTCCCCGGACAGGGGGCAACACTGAAGCTTTCTTT
>TRBV6-5|TRBD1|TRBJ1-5|.
CASRRQGNQPQHF
TGTGCCAGCAGAAGACAGGGTAATCAGCCCCAGCATTTT
>TRBV6-1|.|TRBJ1-1|.
CASSVEGMNTEAFF
TGTGCCAGCAGTGTGGAGGGGATGAACACTGAAGCTTTCTTT
>TRBV19|TRBD1|TRBJ1-2|.
CASSRNRGTDAYGYTF
TGTGCCAGTAGCAGAAACCGAGGGACAGACGCCTATGGCTACACCTTC
>TRBV9|TRBD1|TRBJ2-7|.
CASSGTGGYEQYF
TGTGCCAGCAGCGGGACAGGGGGCTACGAGCAGTACTTC
>TRBV19|.|TRBJ1-5|few
CASSATGKGNQPQHF
TGTGCCAGTAGTGCCACAGGGAAAGGCAATCAGCCCCAGCATTTT
>TRBV4-3|TRBD1|TRBJ2-7|.
CASSQDDLGQGYEQYF
TGCGCCAGCAGCCAAGATGACCTTGGACAGGGCTACGAGCAGTACTTC
>TRBV7-2|.|TRBJ1-3|.
CASSSLERVSGNTIYF
TGTGCCAGCAGCTCCCTTGAACGAGTTTCTGGAAACACCATATATTTT
>TRBV5-1|TRBD2|TRBJ2-3|few
CASSLIAGGLTDTQYF
TGCGCCAGCAGCTTAATAGCGGGGGGGCTGACAGATACGCAGTATTTT
>TRBV6-5|.|TRBJ2-3|.
CASSPHLADTQYF
TGTGCCAGCAGCCCCCATTTGGCAGATACGCAGTATTTT
>TRBV18|TRBD1|TRBJ2-3|few
CASSPPGQGSGDTQYF
TGTGCCAGCTCACCACCGGGACAGGGGAGCGGAGATACGCAGTATTTT
>TRBV5-4|TRBD1|TRBJ2-7|.
CASSLDLTGGDYEQYF
TGTGCCAGCAGCTTGGATCTGACAGGGGGCGATTACGAGCAGTACTTC
>TRBV10-1|.|TRBJ1-2|.
CASSENIGGGYTF
TGCGCCAGCAGTGAGAATATAGGGGGTGGCTACACCTTC
>TRBV11-2|TRBD1|TRBJ2-7|.
CASSSDRESYEQYF
TGTGCCAGCAGCTCGGACAGGGAATCCTACGAGCAGTACTTC
>TRBV6-1|TRBD2|TRBJ2-1|.
CASSFAGGPVNEQFF
TGTGCCAGCAGTTTCGCGGGGGGGCCGGTTAATGAGCAGTTCTTC
>TRBV6-1|TRBD2|TRBJ2-5|.
CASTTSAHETQYF
TGTGCCAGCACCACTAGCGCTCACGAGACCCAGTACTTC
>TRBV6-4|.|TRBJ1-6|.
CASSDRGENSPLHF
TGTGCCAGCAGTGACAGGGGCGAGAATTCACCCCTCCACTTT